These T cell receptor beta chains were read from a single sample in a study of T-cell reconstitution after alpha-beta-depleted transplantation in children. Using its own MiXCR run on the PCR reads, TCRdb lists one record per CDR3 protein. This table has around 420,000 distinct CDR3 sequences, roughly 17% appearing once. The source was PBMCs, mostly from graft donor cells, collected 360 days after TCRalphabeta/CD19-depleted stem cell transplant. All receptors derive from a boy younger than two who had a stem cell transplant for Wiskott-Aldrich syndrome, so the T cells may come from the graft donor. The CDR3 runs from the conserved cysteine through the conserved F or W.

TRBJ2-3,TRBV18,CASSPRGRLADTQYF
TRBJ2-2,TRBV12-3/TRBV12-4,CASRVPGLDTGELFF
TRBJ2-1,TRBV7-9,CASSLGHRGGSYNEQFF
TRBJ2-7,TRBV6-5,CASSYSGASYEQYF
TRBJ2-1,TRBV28,CASFRYDNEQFF
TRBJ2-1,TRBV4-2,CASSRKDRTGTSPYNEQFF
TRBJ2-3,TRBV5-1,CASSPQRGQGRDTQYF
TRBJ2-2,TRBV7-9,CASSLDSGANTGELFF
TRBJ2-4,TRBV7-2,CASSPGGLAGAYIQYF
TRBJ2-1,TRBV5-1,CASRLLAGGENEQFF
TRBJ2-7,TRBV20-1,CSANRDREGEQYF
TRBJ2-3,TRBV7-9,CASSPRDSLITDTQYF
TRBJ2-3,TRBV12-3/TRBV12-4,CASIPGRGAASTDTQYF
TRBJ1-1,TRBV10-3,CATLQGRNTEAFF
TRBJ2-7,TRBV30,CAWSVRGGYEQYF
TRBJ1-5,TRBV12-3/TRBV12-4,CASSDRGGRQPQHF
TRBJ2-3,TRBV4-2,CASSQGDRVITDTQYF
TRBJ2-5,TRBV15,CATSIRTSQETQYF
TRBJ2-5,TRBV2,CASSEARLAGGLGETQYF
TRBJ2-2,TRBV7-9,CASSFLHSGELFF
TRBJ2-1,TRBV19,CASSNKRSGRLGEQFF
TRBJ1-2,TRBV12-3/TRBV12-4,CASSPAGGEMTNYGYTF
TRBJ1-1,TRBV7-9,CASSPPTGWNTEAFF
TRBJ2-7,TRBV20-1,CSARQGAGGPYEQYF
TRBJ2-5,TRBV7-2,CASSTRETQYF
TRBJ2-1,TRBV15,CATSRGFSGGTYNEQFF
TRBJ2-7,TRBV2,CASSTGGTYEQYF
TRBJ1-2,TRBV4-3,CASSQDRLGPGDGYTF
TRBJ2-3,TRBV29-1,CSVEYVTSGASTDTQYF
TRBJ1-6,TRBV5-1,CASSLVLAFNSPLHF
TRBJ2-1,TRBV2,CASSDRRLAGGPSSYNEQFF
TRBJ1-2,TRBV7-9,CASSTRNTDRGYGYTF
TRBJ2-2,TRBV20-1,CSARSGSNTGELFF
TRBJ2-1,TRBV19,CASTPSSKRTYYNEQFF
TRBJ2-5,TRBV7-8,CASSFRGGPDYPQETQYF
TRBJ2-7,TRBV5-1,CASRPTNTYEQYF
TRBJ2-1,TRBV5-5,CASSLRLAGGYSYNEQFF
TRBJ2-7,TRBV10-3,CAISEVVKRSYEQYF
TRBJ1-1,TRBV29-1,CSVEQVINTESFF